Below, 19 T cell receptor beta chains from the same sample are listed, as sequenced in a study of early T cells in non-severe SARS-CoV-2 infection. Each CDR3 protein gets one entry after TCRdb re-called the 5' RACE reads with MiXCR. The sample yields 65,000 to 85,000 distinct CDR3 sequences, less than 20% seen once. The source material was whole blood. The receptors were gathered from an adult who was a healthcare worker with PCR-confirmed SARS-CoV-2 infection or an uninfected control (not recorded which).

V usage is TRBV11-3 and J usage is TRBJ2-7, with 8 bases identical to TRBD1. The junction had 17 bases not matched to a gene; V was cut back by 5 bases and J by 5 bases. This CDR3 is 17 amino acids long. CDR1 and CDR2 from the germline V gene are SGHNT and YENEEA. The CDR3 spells CASSPTFGQGNLDEQYF. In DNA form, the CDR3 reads TGTGCCAGCAGCCCGACGTTCGGACAGGGAAATTTGGACGAGCAGTACTTC.

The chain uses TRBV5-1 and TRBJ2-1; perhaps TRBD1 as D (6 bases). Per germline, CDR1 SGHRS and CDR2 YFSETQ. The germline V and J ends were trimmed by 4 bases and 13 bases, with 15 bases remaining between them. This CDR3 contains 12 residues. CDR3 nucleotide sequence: TGCGCCAGCAGCAATTCGAGACAGGCCCAGTTCTTC. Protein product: CASSNSRQAQFF.

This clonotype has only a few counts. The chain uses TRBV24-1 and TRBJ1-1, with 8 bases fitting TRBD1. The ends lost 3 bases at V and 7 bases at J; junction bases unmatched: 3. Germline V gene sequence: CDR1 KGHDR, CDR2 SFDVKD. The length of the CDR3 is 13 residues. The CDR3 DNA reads TGTGCCACCAGTGATGGACAGGGTTTTGAAGCTTTCTTT. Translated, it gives CATSDGQGFEAFF.

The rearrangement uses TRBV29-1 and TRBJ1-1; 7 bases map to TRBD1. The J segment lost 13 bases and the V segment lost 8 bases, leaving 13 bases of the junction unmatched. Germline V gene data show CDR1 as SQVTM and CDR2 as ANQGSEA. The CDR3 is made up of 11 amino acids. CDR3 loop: CSFLTGKLVFF. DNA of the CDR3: TGCAGCTTCCTGACAGGGAAGTTGGTTTTCTTT.

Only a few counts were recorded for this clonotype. In DNA, the CDR3 is TGTGCCAGTAGTATTTCCCGGGTCCCTACTCAGCCCCAGCATTTT. It translates to CASSISRVPTQPQHF. V gene TRBV19 combines with J gene TRBJ1-5; D is uncertain. The CDR3 contains 15 residues. Trimming cost V 3 bases and J 6 bases, with 15 bases left between them. The germline V gene has CDR1 LNHDA and CDR2 SQIVND (reference sequence).

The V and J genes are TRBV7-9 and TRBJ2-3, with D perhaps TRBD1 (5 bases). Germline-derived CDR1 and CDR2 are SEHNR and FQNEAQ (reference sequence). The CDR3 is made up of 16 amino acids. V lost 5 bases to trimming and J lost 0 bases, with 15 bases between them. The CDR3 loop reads CASSPEQVTSTDTQYF. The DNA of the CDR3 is TGTGCCAGCAGCCCCGAACAGGTGACTAGCACAGATACGCAGTATTTT. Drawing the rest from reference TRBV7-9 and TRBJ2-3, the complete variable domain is DTGVSQNPRHKITKRGQNVTFRCDPISEHNRLYWYRQTLGQGPEFLTYFQNEAQLEKSRLLSDRFSAERPKGSFSTLEIQRTEQGDSAMYLCASSPEQVTSTDTQYFGPGTRLTVL.

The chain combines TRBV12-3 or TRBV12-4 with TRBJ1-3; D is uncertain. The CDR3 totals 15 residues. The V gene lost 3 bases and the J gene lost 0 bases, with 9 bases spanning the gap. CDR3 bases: TGTGCCAGCAGTTTCAGAACCCTCTCTGGAAACACCATATATTTT. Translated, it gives CASSFRTLSGNTIYF.

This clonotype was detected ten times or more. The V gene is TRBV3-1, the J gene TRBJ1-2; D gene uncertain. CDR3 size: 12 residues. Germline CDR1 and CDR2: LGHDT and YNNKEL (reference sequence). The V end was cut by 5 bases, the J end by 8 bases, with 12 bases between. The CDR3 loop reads CASSSRAGGYTF. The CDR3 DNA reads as TGTGCCAGCAGCTCAAGGGCAGGCGGCTACACCTTC.

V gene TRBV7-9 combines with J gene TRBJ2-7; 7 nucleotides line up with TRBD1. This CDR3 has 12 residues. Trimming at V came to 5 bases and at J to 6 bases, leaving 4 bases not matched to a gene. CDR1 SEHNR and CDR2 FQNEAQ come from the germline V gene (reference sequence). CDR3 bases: TGTGCCAGCAGCGATAACAGGGGCGAGCAGTACTTC. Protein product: CASSDNRGEQYF.

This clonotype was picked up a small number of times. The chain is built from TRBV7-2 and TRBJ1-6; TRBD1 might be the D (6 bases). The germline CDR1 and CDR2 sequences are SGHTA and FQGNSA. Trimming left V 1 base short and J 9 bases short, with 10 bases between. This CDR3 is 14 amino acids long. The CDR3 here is CASSLGNRVSPLHF. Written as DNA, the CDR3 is TGTGCCAGCAGCTTAGGGAACAGGGTTTCACCCCTCCACTTT.

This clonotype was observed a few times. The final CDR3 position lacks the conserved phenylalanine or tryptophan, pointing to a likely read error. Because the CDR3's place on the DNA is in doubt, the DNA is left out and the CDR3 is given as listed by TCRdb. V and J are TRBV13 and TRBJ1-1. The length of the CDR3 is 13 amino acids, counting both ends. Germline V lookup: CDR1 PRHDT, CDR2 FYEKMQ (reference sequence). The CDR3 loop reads CASSHGNILRLSV.

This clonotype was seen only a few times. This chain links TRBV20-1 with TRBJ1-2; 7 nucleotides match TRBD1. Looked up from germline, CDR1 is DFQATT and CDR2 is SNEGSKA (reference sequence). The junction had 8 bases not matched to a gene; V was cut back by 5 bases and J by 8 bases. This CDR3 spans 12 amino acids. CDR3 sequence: CSASDRVLGYTF. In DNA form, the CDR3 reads TGCAGTGCTTCTGACAGGGTCTTGGGCTACACCTTC.

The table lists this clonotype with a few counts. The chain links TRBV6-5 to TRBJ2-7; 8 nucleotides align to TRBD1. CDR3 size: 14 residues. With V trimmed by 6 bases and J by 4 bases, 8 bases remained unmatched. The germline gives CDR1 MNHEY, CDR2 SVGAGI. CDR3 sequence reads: CASSVTGAGYEQYF. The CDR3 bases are TGTGCCAGCAGCGTGACAGGGGCGGGGTACGAGCAGTACTTC.

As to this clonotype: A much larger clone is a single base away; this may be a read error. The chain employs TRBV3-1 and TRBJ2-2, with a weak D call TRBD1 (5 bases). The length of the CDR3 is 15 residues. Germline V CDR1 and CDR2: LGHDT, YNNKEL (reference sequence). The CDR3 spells CDSTIRVANTGELFF. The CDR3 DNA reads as TGTGACAGCACTATCAGGGTGGCGAACACCGGGGAGCTGTTTTTT.

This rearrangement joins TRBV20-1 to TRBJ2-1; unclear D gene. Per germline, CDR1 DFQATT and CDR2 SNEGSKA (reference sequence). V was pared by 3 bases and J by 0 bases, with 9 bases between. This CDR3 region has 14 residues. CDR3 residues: CSASKISSYNEQFF. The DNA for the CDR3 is TGCAGTGCTAGCAAAATCAGCTCCTACAATGAGCAGTTCTTC.

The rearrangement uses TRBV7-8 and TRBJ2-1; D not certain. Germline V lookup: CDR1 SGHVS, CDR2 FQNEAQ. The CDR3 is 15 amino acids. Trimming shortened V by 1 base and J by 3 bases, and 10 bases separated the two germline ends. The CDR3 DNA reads TGTGCCAGCAGCTTAGTAGGGCTGGTCTACAATGAGCAGTTCTTC. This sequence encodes CASSLVGLVYNEQFF.

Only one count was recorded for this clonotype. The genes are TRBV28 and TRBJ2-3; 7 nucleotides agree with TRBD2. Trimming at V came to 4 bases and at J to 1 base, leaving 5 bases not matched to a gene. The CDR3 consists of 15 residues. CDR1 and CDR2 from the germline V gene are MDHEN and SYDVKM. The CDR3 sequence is CASSSAGVGTDTQYF. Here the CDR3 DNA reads TGTGCCAGCAGTTCTGCGGGGGTAGGCACAGATACGCAGTATTTT.

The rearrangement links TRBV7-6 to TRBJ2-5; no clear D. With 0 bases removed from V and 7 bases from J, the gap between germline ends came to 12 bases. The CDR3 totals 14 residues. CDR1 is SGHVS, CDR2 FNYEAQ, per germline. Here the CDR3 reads CASSLAGLAGTQYF. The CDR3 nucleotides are TGTGCCAGCAGCTTAGCAGGGTTAGCTGGGACCCAGTACTTC.

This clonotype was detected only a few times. CDR3: CATSDTGTGLETQYF. The CDR3 nucleotides read TGTGCCACCAGTGATACCGGGACAGGGCTGGAGACCCAGTACTTC. J is TRBJ2-5 and V is TRBV24-1; 9 bases line up with TRBD1. Trimming took 3 bases from V and 5 from J; bases not matched to a gene: 6. Per the germline V gene, CDR1 is KGHDR and CDR2 is SFDVKD. There are 15 residues in the CDR3.